This T cell receptor beta chain was obtained from a study of T cells after yellow fever vaccination. This clonotype was seen many times. Its antigen is not known. Overall study results and limits: Peaking on day 5 versus 15, the secondary response was faster but weaker.

Making TCR cDNA involved 5'RACE template switching, which added UMIs and a universal primer site. In TCRdb, the 5' RACE reads were re-called with MiXCR into one record per CDR3 protein. The sample includes 85,000 to 100,000 distinct CDR3 sequences, 4.5% to 6% of them seen just once. The sample in question was CD8+ T cells sorted from PBMCs, obtained 10 days after the yellow fever booster vaccination. This clonotype was obtained from a man in his late teens or twenties who received the YFV17D yellow fever vaccine.

CDR3 DNA: TGTGCCAGCAGTTTAACTCTCGGGACTAGCGGAGATAAGCAGTACTTC. It translates to CASSLTLGTSGDKQYF. The chain employs TRBV12-3 or TRBV12-4 and TRBJ2-7; 11 bases match TRBD2. Trimming took 2 bases from V and 8 from J; bases not matched to a gene: 11. The CDR3 covers 16 residues.